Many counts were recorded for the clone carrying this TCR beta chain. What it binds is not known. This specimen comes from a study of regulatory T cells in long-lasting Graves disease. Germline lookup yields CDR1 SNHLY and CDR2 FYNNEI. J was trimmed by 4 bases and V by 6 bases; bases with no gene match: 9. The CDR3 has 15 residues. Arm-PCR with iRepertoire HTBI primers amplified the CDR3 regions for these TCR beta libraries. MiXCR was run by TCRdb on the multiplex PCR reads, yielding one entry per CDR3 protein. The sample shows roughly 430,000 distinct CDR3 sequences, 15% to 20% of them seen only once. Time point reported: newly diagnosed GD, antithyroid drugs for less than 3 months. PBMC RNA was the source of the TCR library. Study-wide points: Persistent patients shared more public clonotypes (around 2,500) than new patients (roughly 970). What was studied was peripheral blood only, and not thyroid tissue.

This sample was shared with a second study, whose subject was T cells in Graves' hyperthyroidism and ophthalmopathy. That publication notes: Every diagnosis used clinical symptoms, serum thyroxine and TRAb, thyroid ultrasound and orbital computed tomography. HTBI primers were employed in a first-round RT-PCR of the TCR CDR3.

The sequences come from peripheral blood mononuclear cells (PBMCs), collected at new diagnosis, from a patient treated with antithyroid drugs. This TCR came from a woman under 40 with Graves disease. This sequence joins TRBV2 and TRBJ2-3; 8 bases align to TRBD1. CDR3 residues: CASRKGQGGSDTQYF. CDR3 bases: TGTGCCAGCAGAAAAGGACAGGGAGGTTCAGATACGCAGTATTTT.